These 19 T cell receptor beta chains came from one sample sequenced in a study of human T cells and chemical hapten exposure. The time point denotes: pre-sensitization, week 0. Stated treatment: therapeutic diphenylcyclopropenone sensitization with weekly scalp DPC. Unseparated into fractions, whole blood served as the source from which total RNA was extracted. TCRdb re-derived calls from the RACE reads in MiXCR, one entry per CDR3 protein. Among under 45,000 distinct CDR3 sequences, 10% were seen once, and the ten largest hold roughly 27%. Source: whole blood, taken in connection with sensitization to the hapten diphenylcyclopropenone (DPC). Every receptor here comes from a man between 45 and 60 years old with alopecia areata. Some clones in this sample may be carry-over from other donors' samples.

The gene calls are TRBV5-5 and TRBJ1-5; D ambiguous. The CDR3 extends over 13 amino acids. Germline V CDR1 and CDR2: SGHKS, YYEKEE (reference sequence). Trimming left V 0 bases short and J 7 bases short, with 8 bases between. The CDR3 loop is CASSLVRSQPQHF. Here the CDR3 DNA reads TGTGCCAGCAGCTTGGTACGTTCACAGCCCCAGCATTTT.

This clonotype appeared many times. This chain connects TRBV11-2 to TRBJ1-1; tentative D call: TRBD1 (6 bases). The V end lost 0 bases, the J end lost 3 bases, and 11 bases lay between the germline ends. Germline-derived CDR1 and CDR2 are SGHAT and FQNNGV. The CDR3 is 15 amino acids. As DNA, the CDR3 is TGTGCCAGCAGCTTAGATGGGGGGCCGTACACTGAAGCTTTCTTT. This gives the protein CASSLDGGPYTEAFF.

This clonotype occurred a few times. The V and J genes are TRBV29-1 and TRBJ2-7; unclear D gene. Trimming removed 7 bases from V and 1 base from J, with 11 bases in between. Germline V gives CDR1 SQVTM, CDR2 ANQGSEA. The CDR3 consists of 12 residues. CDR3 residues: CSGLISSYEQYF. CDR3 nucleotides: TGCAGCGGATTGATCAGTTCCTACGAGCAGTACTTC.

There are many counts of this clonotype. The rearrangement joins TRBV7-9 to TRBJ1-5; D may be TRBD1 (5 bases). This CDR3 region has 14 residues. Germline CDR1 reads SEHNR; CDR2 reads FQNEAQ (reference sequence). Trimming cost V 5 bases and J 5 bases, with 13 bases left between them. The CDR3 nucleotides read TGTGCCAGCAGCCCACACCTGGGGGATCAGCCCCAGCATTTT. Protein product: CASSPHLGDQPQHF. Filled out from reference TRBV7-9 and TRBJ1-5, the complete variable domain reads DTGVSQNPRHKITKRGQNVTFRCDPISEHNRLYWYRQTLGQGPEFLTYFQNEAQLEKSRLLSDRFSAERPKGSFSTLEIQRTEQGDSAMYLCASSPHLGDQPQHFGDGTRLSIL.

This clonotype was picked up many times. The chain has TRBV7-8 and TRBJ2-5; D is perhaps TRBD1 (5 bases). V gave up 3 bases and J gave up 3 bases, with 8 bases separating them. Germline V gene sequence: CDR1 SGHVS, CDR2 FQNEAQ. CDR3 length: 13 amino acids. The DNA of the CDR3 is TGTGCCAGCAGCTTTGACAGTGAAGAGACCCAGTACTTC. Translated: CASSFDSEETQYF.

By frequency in the sample, this clonotype is medium-sized. The chain couples TRBV29-1 to TRBJ2-1, with D unresolved. V lost 3 bases and J 12 bases, leaving 6 bases between the germline ends. Germline assignment: CDR1 SQVTM and CDR2 ANQGSEA. The CDR3 has 9 residues. CDR3 nucleotide sequence: TGCAGCGTTGAGGAAGGGCAGTTCTTC. Protein product: CSVEEGQFF.

This clonotype was found many times. The genes are TRBV11-2 and TRBJ1-6; possibly TRBD1 for D (6 bases). Per the germline V gene, CDR1 is SGHAT and CDR2 is FQNNGV. The CDR3 has 20 amino acids. V was cut by 4 bases and J by 1 base, with 23 bases left in between. The CDR3 sequence is CASSSRGGARPESYNSPLHF. The CDR3, as DNA: TGTGCCAGCAGCTCAAGAGGGGGGGCCAGGCCCGAATCCTATAATTCACCCCTCCACTTT.

This clonotype was recorded a few times. The gene calls are TRBV4-1 and TRBJ2-3; 7 bases match TRBD1. Germline CDR1 MGHRA, CDR2 YSYEKL. V lost 0 bases, J lost 4 bases, and 10 bases stayed unmatched. The length of the CDR3 is 17 residues. CDR3: CASSQDPHGQAADTQYF. The CDR3 bases are TGCGCCAGCAGCCAAGATCCCCACGGACAGGCGGCAGATACGCAGTATTTT.

There are many counts of this clonotype. V is TRBV5-8 and J is TRBJ2-3; 8 bases are shared with TRBD2. J lost 3 bases, V lost 0 bases, and 0 bases had no gene match. Per the germline V gene, CDR1 is SGHTS and CDR2 is YDEGEE. This CDR3 has 14 residues. The CDR3 nucleotides read TGTGCCAGCAGCTTGGGACTAGCGACAGATACGCAGTATTTT. As protein: CASSLGLATDTQYF.

At least ten counts were recorded for this clonotype. This sequence joins TRBV5-1 and TRBJ1-1; D not certain. The CDR3 sequence is 13 residues long. Trimming shortened V by 2 bases and J by 2 bases, and 7 bases separated the two germline ends. CDR1 is SGHRS, CDR2 YFSETQ, per germline. This CDR3 reads CASSFWSNTEAFF. Here the CDR3 DNA reads TGCGCCAGCAGCTTTTGGAGTAACACTGAAGCTTTCTTT.

The chain employs TRBV29-1 and TRBJ2-1; a weak D match, TRBD2 (7 bases). The CDR3 covers 14 residues. The V end was cut by 3 bases, the J end by 6 bases, with 15 bases between. Germline V gene sequence: CDR1 SQVTM, CDR2 ANQGSEA. The CDR3 loop is CSVEGGPSVNEQFF. DNA of the CDR3: TGCAGCGTTGAGGGGGGGCCCAGCGTCAATGAGCAGTTCTTC.

In this sample, this clonotype turned up a few times. The chain uses TRBV6-2 or TRBV6-3 and TRBJ2-7; 10 nucleotides agree with TRBD2. With V trimmed by 0 bases and J by 0 bases, 2 bases remained unmatched. The CDR3 sequence is 16 residues long. CDR1 is MNHEY, CDR2 SVGEGT, per germline. The CDR3 loop is CASSYSLAGASYEQYF. In DNA, the CDR3 is TGTGCCAGCAGTTACTCTCTAGCGGGAGCCTCCTACGAGCAGTACTTC.

This clonotype has more than one count but fewer than ten. The chain carries TRBV7-6 and TRBJ1-1; D not certain. V lost 1 base and J lost 1, with 4 bases in between. CDR1 and CDR2 (germline): SGHVS, FNYEAQ. This CDR3 is 13 amino acids long. The CDR3 nucleotides read TGTGCCAGCAGCTTAGTCAGGAACACTGAAGCTTTCTTT. Amino acid sequence: CASSLVRNTEAFF.

The table lists this clonotype with many counts. The rearrangement uses TRBV20-1 and TRBJ2-1, with 10 bases aligning to TRBD2. The V segment lost 5 bases and the J segment 9 bases; nucleotides outside the gene matches: 13. From germline, CDR1 is DFQATT and CDR2 SNEGSKA (reference sequence). The CDR3 is 15 residues long. Here the CDR3 reads CSARPASGRIREQFF. The CDR3 coding sequence is TGCAGTGCTCGCCCGGCTAGCGGGAGAATCCGTGAGCAGTTCTTC.

The chain carries TRBV6-2 or TRBV6-3 and TRBJ1-2, with D hard to call. Trimming removed 2 bases from V and 6 bases from J, with 10 bases in between. The CDR3 has 13 residues. CDR1 MNHEY and CDR2 SVGEGT come from the germline V gene. CDR3 bases: TGTGCCAGCAGTTACGGGGTTTGGAATGGCTACACCTTC. This encodes CASSYGVWNGYTF.

This clonotype was observed a handful of times. The rearrangement uses TRBV29-1 and TRBJ1-2, with D hard to call. V lost 4 bases to trimming and J lost 0 bases, with 3 bases between them. This CDR3 region has 11 residues. Germline V gene lookup returns CDR1 SQVTM and CDR2 ANQGSEA. This CDR3 is CSVASNYGYTF. The CDR3 coding sequence is TGCAGCGTTGCTTCTAACTATGGCTACACCTTC.

V and J are TRBV28 and TRBJ2-3, with D possibly being TRBD1 or TRBD2 (5 bases each). The CDR3 loop spans 16 amino acids. In germline, CDR1 is MDHEN, CDR2 SYDVKM. V was trimmed by 1 base and J by 1 base, leaving 12 bases between them. CDR3 DNA sequence: TGTGCCAGCAGTTTATTGGGGGTAGGAGGCACAGATACGCAGTATTTT. It encodes CASSLLGVGGTDTQYF.

This clonotype has at least ten counts. V is TRBV4-2 and J is TRBJ2-5; 13 nucleotides agree with TRBD2. Germline V CDR1 and CDR2: LGHNA, YNFKEQ. The CDR3 spans 16 residues. With V trimmed by 3 bases and J by 5 bases, 6 bases remained unmatched. CDR3: CASSHRLAGGPETQYF. As DNA, the CDR3 is TGTGCCAGCAGCCACCGACTAGCGGGAGGCCCTGAGACCCAGTACTTC.

This clonotype came up many times. The chain employs TRBV19 and TRBJ2-5, with 7 bases matching TRBD2. The ends lost 5 bases at V and 5 bases at J; junction bases unmatched: 14. CDR1 is LNHDA, CDR2 SQIVND, per germline (reference sequence). The CDR3 is 16 residues long. The CDR3 is CASSPRLARLGETQYF. The CDR3 nucleotides read TGTGCCAGTAGTCCAAGACTAGCACGGCTCGGGGAGACCCAGTACTTC.